This T cell receptor beta chain was observed in a study of CD8 T cells in Susac syndrome. The CDR3 is 13 amino acids. Trimming shortened V by 3 bases and J by 0 bases, and 9 bases separated the two germline ends. Germline CDR1 reads GTSNPN; CDR2 reads SVGIG (reference sequence). TCR beta sequences were obtained from blood CD8+ and CD4+ T cells. The multiple sclerosis controls were treatment-naive patients, and their relapsing-remitting disease was stable or active. After extraction with the RNeasy kit, about 0.45 to 1 ug of the RNA was reverse transcribed using random hexamers. It was immunoSEQ multiplex PCR that amplified TCR beta CDR3 across 54 Vbeta and 13 Jbeta. One entry per CDR3 protein, called by TCRdb with MiXCR from the immunoSEQ multiplex PCR reads. This sample has under 200,000 distinct CDR3 sequences, with about 95% found just once.

This receptor was obtained from a human donor with multiple sclerosis. J is TRBJ2-7 and V is TRBV30; tentatively, D is TRBD2 (6 bases). Material: CD8+ T cells from PBMCs. The CDR3 coding sequence is TGTGCCTGGAGCGTAGCGGACTCCTACGAGCAGTACTTC. Encoded protein: CAWSVADSYEQYF.